The clone carrying this T cell receptor (beta chain) was counted only a few times. No antigen is known for it. From blood CD8+ and CD4+ T cells, the TCR beta chain was sequenced. The patients who served as multiple sclerosis controls were treatment-naive and had stable or active relapsing-remitting disease that fulfilled the revised McDonald criteria. Roughly 0.45 to 1 ug RNA was reverse transcribed with random hexamers. It was immunoSEQ multiplex PCR that amplified TCR beta CDR3 across 54 Vbeta and 13 Jbeta. TCRdb reprocessed the immunoSEQ multiplex PCR reads with MiXCR, giving one entry per CDR3 protein. The data show more than 95,000 distinct CDR3 sequences, about 92% seen once. The data originate from a study of CD8 T cells in Susac syndrome. Study findings and constraints: The study recognized that its TCR sequencing and HLA analysis covered a relatively small number of individuals.

The clonotype was recovered from a human donor with multiple sclerosis. Sequencing was carried out using CD4+ T cells from PBMCs.

CDR3 loop: CASSVGLGNTEAFF. The DNA for the CDR3 is TGTGCCAGCAGCGTTGGACTGGGGAACACTGAAGCTTTCTTT. This chain uses TRBV9 with TRBJ1-1; D gene uncertain. Germline values: CDR1 SGDLS, CDR2 YYNGEE. V lost 2 bases and J 1 base, leaving 9 bases between the germline ends. The CDR3 covers 14 residues.